This TCR beta chain originates from a study of blood T cell repertoires in COVID-19. Across the study: Some COVID-19 samples were acute and others convalescent; all came from the United States, Italy and Spain. PBMCs, B-cell-depleted T cells, or T cells provided the cDNA or gDNA that made up the material.

Original processing notes: Scientists estimated how many nucleated cells there were by amplifying reference gene primers. Sequencing used immunoSEQ multiplex PCR; TCRdb keeps in-frame clones, though not all of them. The V and J calls and clone size are taken from that table; D and trimming were inferred from the DNA. Here the sample spans 70,000 or so clones, roughly 84% being singletons. This TCR was sampled from a woman of 80 years or more with active or convalescent COVID-19. Sequencing was carried out using peripheral blood.

The chain's CDR3 is CSVEGAGAGGYTF. The CDR3 coding sequence is TGCAGCGTTGAAGGCGCTGGGGCGGGGGGCTACACCTTC. V usage is TRBV29-1 and J usage is TRBJ1-2; possibly TRBD1 for D (5 bases). This CDR3 is 13 amino acids long. Trimming removed 1 base at V and 8 bases at J, with 14 bases between. Germline CDR1 and CDR2: SQVTM and ANQGSEA.